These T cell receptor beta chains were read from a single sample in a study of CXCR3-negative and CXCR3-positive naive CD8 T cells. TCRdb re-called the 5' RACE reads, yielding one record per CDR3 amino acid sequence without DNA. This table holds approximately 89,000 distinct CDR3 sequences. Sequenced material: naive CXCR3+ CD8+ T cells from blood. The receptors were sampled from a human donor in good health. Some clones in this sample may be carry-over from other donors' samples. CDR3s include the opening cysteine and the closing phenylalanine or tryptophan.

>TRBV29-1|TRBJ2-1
CSVVWLAGGREQFF
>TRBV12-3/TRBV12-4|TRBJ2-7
CASSLIDYEQYF
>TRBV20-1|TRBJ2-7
CSARAEGAYEQYF
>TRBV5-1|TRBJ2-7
CASSRLPGQEQYF
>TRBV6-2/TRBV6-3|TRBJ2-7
CASSPTTSSSYEQYF
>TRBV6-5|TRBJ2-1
CASSYGESYNEQFF
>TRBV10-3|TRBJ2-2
CAISNRGTSGLTGELFF
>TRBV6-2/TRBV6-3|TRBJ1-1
CASSPPGETEAFF
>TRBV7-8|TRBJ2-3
CASSLEWGPSTDTQYF
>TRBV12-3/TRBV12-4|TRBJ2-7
CASSPDWGQGADEQYF
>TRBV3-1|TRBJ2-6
CASSQGSRPSGANVLTF
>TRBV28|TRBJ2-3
CASSFLRGDTDTQYF
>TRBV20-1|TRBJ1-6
CSAPGHVNSPLHF
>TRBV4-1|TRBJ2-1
CASSQGPEQFF
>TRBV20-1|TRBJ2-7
CSATNRDDAYEQYF
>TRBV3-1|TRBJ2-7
CASSMGLAYGQYF
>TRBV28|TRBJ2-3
CASSGPVNRDRNTDTQYF
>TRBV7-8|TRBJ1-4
CASSFRLDEKLFF
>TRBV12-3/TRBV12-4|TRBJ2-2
CASSLAGNTGELFF
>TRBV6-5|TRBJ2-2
CASSYSIGGGADGELFF
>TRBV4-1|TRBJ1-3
CASSQEEMRSSGNTIYF
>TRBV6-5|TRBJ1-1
CATHLPGAEAFF
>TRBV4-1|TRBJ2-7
CASSPWSGDEQCF
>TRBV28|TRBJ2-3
CASSAVFGRPGRTDTQYF
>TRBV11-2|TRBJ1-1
CASSFSKLMNTEAFF
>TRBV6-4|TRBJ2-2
CASSAQIDSRGLAPGELFF
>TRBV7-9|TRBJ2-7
CASSSRQGPYEQYF
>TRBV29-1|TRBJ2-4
CSVVWGTGKNIQYF
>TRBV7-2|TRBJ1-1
CASSLAYSGTEAFF
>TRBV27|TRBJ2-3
CASSFFRVSTDTQYF
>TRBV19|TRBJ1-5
CASSDGPGANQPQHF
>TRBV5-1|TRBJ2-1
CASGLAGGPGNEQFF
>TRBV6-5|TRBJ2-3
CASSYAGVTDTQYF
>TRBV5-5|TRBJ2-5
CASSLNRGRGETQYF
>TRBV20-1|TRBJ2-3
CSARDVLSGGAFSTDTQYF
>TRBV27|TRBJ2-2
CAALGVTGELFF
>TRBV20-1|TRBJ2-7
CSAPSGPLIEQYF
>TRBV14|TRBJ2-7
CASSPGVGLYEQYF
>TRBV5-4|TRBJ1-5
CASSLPAENSNQPQHF
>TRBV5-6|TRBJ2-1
CASTEYRIREQFF
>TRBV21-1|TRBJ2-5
CASSKECGGEETQYF
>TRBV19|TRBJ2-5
CASSPSILAGTQETQYF
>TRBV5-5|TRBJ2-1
CASSIGLASINEEFF
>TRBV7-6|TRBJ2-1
CASSLGPLGGSYNEQFF
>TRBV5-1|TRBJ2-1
CASRFGQGIHNEQFF